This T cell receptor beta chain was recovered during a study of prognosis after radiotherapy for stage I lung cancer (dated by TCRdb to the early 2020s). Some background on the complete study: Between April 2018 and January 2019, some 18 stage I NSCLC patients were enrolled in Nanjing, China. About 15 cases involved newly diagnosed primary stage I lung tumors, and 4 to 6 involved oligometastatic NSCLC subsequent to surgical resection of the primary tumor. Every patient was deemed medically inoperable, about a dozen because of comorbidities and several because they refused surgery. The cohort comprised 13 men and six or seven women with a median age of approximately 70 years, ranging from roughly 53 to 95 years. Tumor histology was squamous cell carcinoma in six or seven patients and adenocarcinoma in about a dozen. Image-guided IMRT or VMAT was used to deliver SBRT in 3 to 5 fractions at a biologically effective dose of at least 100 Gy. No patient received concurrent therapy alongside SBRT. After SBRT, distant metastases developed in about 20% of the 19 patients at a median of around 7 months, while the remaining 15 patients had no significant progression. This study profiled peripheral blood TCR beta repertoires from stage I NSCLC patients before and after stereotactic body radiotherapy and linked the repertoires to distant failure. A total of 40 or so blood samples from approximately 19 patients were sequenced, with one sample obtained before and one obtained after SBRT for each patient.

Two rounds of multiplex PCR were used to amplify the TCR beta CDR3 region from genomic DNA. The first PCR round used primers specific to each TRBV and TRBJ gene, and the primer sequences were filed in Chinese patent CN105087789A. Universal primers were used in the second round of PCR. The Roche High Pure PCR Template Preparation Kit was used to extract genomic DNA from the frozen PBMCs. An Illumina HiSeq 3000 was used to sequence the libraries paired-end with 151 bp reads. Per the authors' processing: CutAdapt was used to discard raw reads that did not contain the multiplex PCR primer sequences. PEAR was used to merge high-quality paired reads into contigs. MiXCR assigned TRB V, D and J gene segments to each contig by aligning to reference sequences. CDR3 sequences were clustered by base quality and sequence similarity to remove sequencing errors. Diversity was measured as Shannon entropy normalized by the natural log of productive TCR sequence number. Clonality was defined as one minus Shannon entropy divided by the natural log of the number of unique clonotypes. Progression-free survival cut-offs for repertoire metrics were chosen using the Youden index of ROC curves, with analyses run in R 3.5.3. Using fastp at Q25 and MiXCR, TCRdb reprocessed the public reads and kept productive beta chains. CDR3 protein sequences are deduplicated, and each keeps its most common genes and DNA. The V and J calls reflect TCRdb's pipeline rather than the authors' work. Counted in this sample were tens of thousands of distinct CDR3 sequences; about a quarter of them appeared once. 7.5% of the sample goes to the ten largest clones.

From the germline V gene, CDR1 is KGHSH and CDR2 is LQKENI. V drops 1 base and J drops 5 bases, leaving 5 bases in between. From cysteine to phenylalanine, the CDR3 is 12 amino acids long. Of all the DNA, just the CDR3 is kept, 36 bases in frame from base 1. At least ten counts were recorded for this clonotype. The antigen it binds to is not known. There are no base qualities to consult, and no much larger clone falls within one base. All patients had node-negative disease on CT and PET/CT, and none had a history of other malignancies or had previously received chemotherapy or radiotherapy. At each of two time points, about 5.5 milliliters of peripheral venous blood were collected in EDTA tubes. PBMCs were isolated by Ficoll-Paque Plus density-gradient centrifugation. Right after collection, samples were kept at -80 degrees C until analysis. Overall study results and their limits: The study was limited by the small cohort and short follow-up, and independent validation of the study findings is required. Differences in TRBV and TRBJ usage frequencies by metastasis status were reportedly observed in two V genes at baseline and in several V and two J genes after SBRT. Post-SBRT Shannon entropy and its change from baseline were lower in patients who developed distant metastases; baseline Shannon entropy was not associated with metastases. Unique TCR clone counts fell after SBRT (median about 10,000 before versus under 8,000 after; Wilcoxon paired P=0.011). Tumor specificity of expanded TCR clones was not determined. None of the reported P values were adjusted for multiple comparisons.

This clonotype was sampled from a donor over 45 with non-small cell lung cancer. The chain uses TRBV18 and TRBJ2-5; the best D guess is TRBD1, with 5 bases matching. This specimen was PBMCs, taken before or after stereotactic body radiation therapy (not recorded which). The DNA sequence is TGTGCCAGCTCACCACAGGGGGAGACCCAGTACTTC. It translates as CASSPQGETQYF.